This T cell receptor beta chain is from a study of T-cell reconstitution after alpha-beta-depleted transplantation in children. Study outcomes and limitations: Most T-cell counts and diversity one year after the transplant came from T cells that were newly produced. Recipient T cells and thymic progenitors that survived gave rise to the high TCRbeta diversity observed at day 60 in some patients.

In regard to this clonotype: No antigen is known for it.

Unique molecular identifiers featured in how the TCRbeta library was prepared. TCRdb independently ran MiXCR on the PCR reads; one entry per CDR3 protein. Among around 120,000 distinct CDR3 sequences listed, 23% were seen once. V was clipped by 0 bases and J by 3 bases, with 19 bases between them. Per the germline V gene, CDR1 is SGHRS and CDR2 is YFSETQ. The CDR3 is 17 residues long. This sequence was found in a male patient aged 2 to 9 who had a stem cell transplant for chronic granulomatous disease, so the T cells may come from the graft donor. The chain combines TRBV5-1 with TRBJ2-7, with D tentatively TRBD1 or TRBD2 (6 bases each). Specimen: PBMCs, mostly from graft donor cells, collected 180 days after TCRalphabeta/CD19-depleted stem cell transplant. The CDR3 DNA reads TGCGCCAGCAGCTTGGCCCCAGGGGAGGACGGAGGCTACGAGCAGTACTTC. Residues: CASSLAPGEDGGYEQYF.